Below are 20 T cell receptor beta chains sequenced from a single sample in a study of blood T cell repertoires in COVID-19. TCRdb's table, derived via immunoSEQ multiplex PCR, lists solely in-frame clones and lacks some. The sample lists about 95,000 clones, about nine tenths seen once, with about 4.8% in the top ten. Sequencing used peripheral blood. The receptors originated from a man aged 55-75 years with COVID-19, enrolled during active disease.

V usage is TRBV11-2 and J usage is TRBJ2-7; TRBD1 agrees at 8 bases. Trimming at V came to 4 bases and at J to 4 bases, leaving 9 bases not matched to a gene. CDR3 length equals 15 residues. Germline loops: CDR1 SGHAT, CDR2 FQNNGV. CDR3 DNA sequence: TGTGCCAGCAGCTCGACCAGGGGGCAAGGGTACGAGCAGTACTTC. Encoded protein: CASSSTRGQGYEQYF.

V usage is TRBV28 and J usage is TRBJ1-6, with D possibly being TRBD1 (5 bases). CDR1 and CDR2 (germline): MDHEN, SYDVKM. The CDR3 length is 17 residues. Trimming removed 5 bases at V and 6 bases at J, with 20 bases between. The CDR3 DNA sequence: TGTGCCAGCAGTGGCCCGCGGGGCGGGGCGTCTAATTCACCCCTCCACTTT. Amino acids: CASSGPRGGASNSPLHF.

The chain couples TRBV27 to TRBJ2-1, with 11 bases aligning to TRBD2. Trimming at V came to 2 bases and at J to 7 bases, leaving 4 bases not matched to a gene. This CDR3 has 15 residues. From germline, CDR1 is MNHEY and CDR2 SMNVEV (reference sequence). The CDR3 region is CASSLVAGGQNEQFF. The CDR3 DNA reads TGTGCCAGCAGTTTAGTAGCGGGAGGGCAAAATGAGCAGTTCTTC.

V is TRBV15 and J is TRBJ2-2, with D perhaps TRBD2 (7 bases). The length of the CDR3 is 16 residues. Germline assignment: CDR1 LNHNV and CDR2 YYDKDF (reference sequence). V was pared by 0 bases and J by 7 bases, with 15 bases between. This chain's CDR3 is CATSREIGGAGGELFF. The CDR3 DNA reads as TGTGCCACCAGCAGAGAAATTGGGGGGGCTGGCGGGGAGCTGTTTTTT.

The chain links TRBV24-1 to TRBJ2-1; perhaps TRBD1 as D (5 bases). The V end was cut by 6 bases, the J end by 9 bases, with 14 bases between. The CDR3 runs to 13 residues. Germline V gives CDR1 KGHDR, CDR2 SFDVKD. The CDR3 DNA follows: TGTGCCACCAGTCGGAGCAGGGAAGGTGAGCAGTTCTTC. Protein product: CATSRSREGEQFF.

This clone was seen repeatedly, ten times or more. This chain uses TRBV19 with TRBJ1-5, with 7 bases lining up with TRBD1. The CDR3 extends over 15 amino acids. Germline V gives CDR1 LNHDA, CDR2 SQIVND (reference sequence). V was pared by 10 bases and J by 4 bases, with 13 bases of the junction left unmatched. CDR3 nucleotide sequence: TGTGCCACCCGGGACAGTGTTCCCATAAATCAGCCCCAGCATTTT. Its translation: CATRDSVPINQPQHF.

V is TRBV11-1 and J is TRBJ1-2, with 7 positions matching TRBD1. The germline CDR1 and CDR2 sequences are SGHAT and FQDESV (reference sequence). This CDR3 has 15 residues. V lost 5 bases and J lost 5; bases outside the gene matches: 11. The CDR3: CASSATRQGAYGYTF. CDR3 DNA sequence: TGTGCCAGCAGCGCGACCAGACAGGGAGCGTATGGCTACACCTTC.

V usage is TRBV10-3 and J usage is TRBJ2-5, with 7 positions matching TRBD1. Germline V lookup: CDR1 ENHRY, CDR2 SYGVKD. V dropped 4 bases and J dropped 2; count of bases not matched to a gene: 7. CDR3 length equals 15 residues. DNA of the CDR3: TGTGCCATCAGTGGGACACAGGGGATACAAGAGACCCAGTACTTC. Translating gives CAISGTQGIQETQYF.

This clone was seen more than once but under ten times. This rearrangement joins TRBV3-1 (or the pseudogene TRBV3-2) to TRBJ2-3; D may be TRBD2 (5 bases). This CDR3 spans 14 amino acids. The germline V gene has CDR1 LGHDT and CDR2 YNNKEL (reference sequence). The ends were cut back, 2 bases at V and 2 bases at J, with 8 bases in the middle. The CDR3 nucleotides are TGTGCCAGCAGCCAAAATAGCGACACAGATACGCAGTATTTT. This encodes CASSQNSDTDTQYF.

The chain uses TRBV6-5 and TRBJ2-2, with 9 bases that match TRBD2. This CDR3 region has 16 residues. The V segment lost 4 bases and the J segment 5 bases; nucleotides outside the gene matches: 8. Germline V gene data show CDR1 as MNHEY and CDR2 as SVGAGI. The CDR3 loop reads CASSFRLAARTGELFF. The CDR3 DNA sequence: TGTGCCAGCAGTTTCAGACTAGCGGCGAGGACCGGGGAGCTGTTTTTT.

The V call is TRBV30, the J call TRBJ2-1; D may be TRBD2 (6 bases). From germline, CDR1 is GTSNPN and CDR2 SVGIG (reference sequence). The V gene lost 1 base and the J gene lost 14 bases, with 12 bases spanning the gap. This CDR3 is built from 11 residues. The CDR3 DNA reads as TGTGCCTGGAGTGGGAGGGTTAGAAAGTTCTTC. This gives the protein CAWSGRVRKFF.

The chain is built from TRBV4-1 and TRBJ1-1, with D unresolved. Deletions cut 0 bases from V and 0 bases from J, with 8 bases between. The length of the CDR3 is 15 residues. Germline-derived CDR1 and CDR2 are MGHRA and YSYEKL. CDR3 in amino acids: CASSQENRLNTEAFF. In DNA, the CDR3 is TGCGCCAGCAGCCAAGAGAACAGACTGAACACTGAAGCTTTCTTT.

V and J are TRBV10-2 and TRBJ2-7; 7 bases align to TRBD2. The CDR3 is 14 residues long. Looked up from germline, CDR1 is WSHSY and CDR2 is SAAADI. Trimming took 6 bases from V and 7 from J; bases not matched to a gene: 12. The CDR3 sequence: CASSAGTIKVEQYF. The CDR3 nucleotides read TGCGCCAGCAGCGCCGGGACTATTAAGGTGGAGCAGTACTTC.

This clone was observed many times. The CDR3 nucleotides read TGCGCCAGCAGCTTATCAGGGGAGGGTGAAAAACTGTTTTTT. It translates to CASSLSGEGEKLFF. The chain links TRBV5-1 to TRBJ1-4, with TRBD1 as a possible D gene (6 bases). This CDR3 comprises 14 residues. Germline V CDR1 and CDR2: SGHRS, YFSETQ. Trimming removed 2 bases from V and 7 bases from J, with 12 bases in between.

This sequence joins TRBV5-1 and TRBJ1-5; TRBD1 matches 9 bases. Germline V CDR1 and CDR2: SGHRS, YFSETQ. The trim removed 0 bases at V and 4 bases at J, leaving 2 bases unmatched. This CDR3 has 15 amino acids. As DNA, the CDR3 is TGCGCCAGCAGCTTGGAGACAGGGGGTAATCAGCCCCAGCATTTT. Translating gives CASSLETGGNQPQHF.

The V and J genes are TRBV6-6 and TRBJ2-2; the D is unclear. This CDR3 comprises 14 residues. The germline CDR1 and CDR2 sequences are MNHNY and SVGAGI (reference sequence). V was shortened by 2 bases and J by 2 bases, with 6 bases between the two germline ends. CDR3 in DNA: TGTGCCAGCAGTTACGGCCCTAACACCGGGGAGCTGTTTTTT. This encodes CASSYGPNTGELFF.

This rearrangement joins TRBV3-1 (or the pseudogene TRBV3-2) to TRBJ2-5, with 8 bases matching TRBD1. The V gene end was trimmed by 4 bases and the J gene end by 1 base; junction bases not matched to a gene: 8. The germline V gene has CDR1 LGHDT and CDR2 YNNKEL (reference sequence). This CDR3 contains 16 residues. CDR3 DNA sequence: TGTGCCAGCAGCCCCTGGACAGGGTTATTCCAAGAGACCCAGTACTTC. Translated: CASSPWTGLFQETQYF.

V usage is TRBV3-1 (or the pseudogene TRBV3-2) and J usage is TRBJ1-2; TRBD1 might be the D (5 bases). This CDR3 region has 16 residues. Trimming cost V 0 bases and J 6 bases, with 17 bases left between them. Germline loops: CDR1 LGHDT, CDR2 YNNKEL (reference sequence). The CDR3 loop is CASSQDALQAYHGYTF. The CDR3 DNA follows: TGTGCCAGCAGCCAAGATGCGTTACAGGCCTACCATGGCTACACCTTC.

The J gene is TRBJ2-1, the V gene TRBV12-3 or TRBV12-4; a possible D gene is TRBD1 (5 bases). CDR3 length: 12 amino acids. Trimming removed 6 bases from V and 10 bases from J, with 13 bases in between. In DNA, the CDR3 is TGTGCCAGCAGGGTTTCAGGGTGGGAGCAGTTCTTC. This encodes CASRVSGWEQFF.

The chain carries TRBV6-6 and TRBJ1-5; 7 positions match TRBD1. CDR1 is MNHNY and CDR2 is SVGAGI in the germline V gene (reference sequence). The CDR3 sequence is 14 residues long. Trimming cost V 5 bases and J 6 bases; bases outside gene matches: 7. This CDR3 is CASSRTGSSQPQHF. The CDR3 nucleotides read TGTGCCAGCAGTCGGACAGGCAGCTCTCAGCCCCAGCATTTT.